Detailed here is one TCR beta chain. The specificity of this receptor is unknown. No much larger clonotype is one base removed from it; base qualities were not supplied. The donors were healthy, HIV-negative adults with no recently reported acute infections or vaccinations. All donors were Caucasian adults living in Nashville, Tennessee, USA. CD4+ T cells were enriched by magnetic negative selection; naive cells were then positively selected on CD45RA, and the negative fraction formed the memory subset. Blood was obtained by leukapheresis, after which PBMCs were separated by Ficoll-Histopaque density gradient centrifugation and cryopreserved in liquid nitrogen vapor phase. Analytical flow cytometry was used to check the purity and quantity of every magnetically sorted T cell population. Genomic DNA was isolated from each sorted fraction and quantified by UV absorbance on a Nanodrop 2000c. This sample is part of a study of shared clonotypes between healthy human individuals (TCRdb year 2020). At the level of the whole study: The cohort included three men and a couple of women between 18 and 49 years of age. For each donor, three plates each were used for CD4 naive and CD4 memory, two plates were used for CD8 naive, and one plate was used for CD8 memory. To estimate repertoire size and how much clonotype sharing occurs between individuals, the study deeply sequenced the blood TCR repertoires of 4 to 6 healthy adults. To increase sequencing depth and limit assay-specific biases, different laboratories used diverse techniques to prepare libraries and sequence TCR repertoires. Per donor, leukapheresis produced somewhere between about 0.94 and 10 billion PBMCs.

Using the deep immunoSEQ assay, multiplex PCR amplified TCR CDR3 regions from genomic DNA. Genomic DNA extracted from each cell subset was distributed evenly over all wells of several immunoSEQ 96-well plates, and each plate served as one replicate. Each replicate PCR for sorted subsets received about 200 ng genomic DNA, equal to roughly 30,000 T cell genomes. Purified libraries were quantified with a Qubit 3.0 fluorometer, sized on a Bioanalyzer 2100, and re-quantified with the KAPA Library Quantification kit. Every immunoSEQ 96-well plate was sequenced on a separate single-read 150-cycle Illumina NextSeq 550 flow cell. Per the original workflow: Because only junctional sequences without quality scores were contained in the immunoSEQ output, filtering matching that applied to full-length reads could not be performed. To assign V/J genes and CDR3, sequences were annotated using PyIR, a Python wrapper for IgBLAST v1.9, with IMGT germline references. Any read was removed if the V/J assignment was weak (E-value above 1e-6), the CDR3 was missing, or the read contained stop codons, out-of-frame junctions, or ambiguous translated residues. A V3J clonotype was defined by an identical inferred V gene, J gene, and CDR3 amino acid sequence. The percentage overlap between two repertoires was calculated by dividing the number of shared unique clonotypes by the size of the smaller repertoire. Richness of each repertoire was evaluated using RTK rarefaction, the Chao1 estimator, and Recon v2.1 estimates of unobserved clonotypes. For all TCRbeta clonotypes obtained by the gDNA method from several donors, generation probabilities were computed with OLGA. TCRdb's version of the immuneACCESS table is confined to in-frame rearrangements and falls short of the full clone set. An unresolved V gene accounts for under half of the shortfall where checked; the remainder is of unknown origin. Clone size and V and J calls were adopted from that table, with D and trimming inferred from the DNA. For this sample there are over 850,000 clones; approximately 78% appear just once. More than 0.45% of the sample is taken by the ten largest.

General study outcomes and caveats: Based on pairwise subsampling, the degree of clonotype sharing among donors was expected to be affected by sequencing depth. Naive subsets generally had larger estimated clonotype richness than memory subsets. When a handful of donors were compared, the shared fraction of clonotypes was around 5.1% for naive CD4, less than 4% for naive CD8, 2% to 2.5% for memory CD4, and roughly 0.4% for memory CD8. Incomplete sequencing was indicated by rarefaction of sorted-subset datasets, despite the large sequencing depth. Only blood was sampled, and tissue TCR repertoires likely differ from those in blood. The genetic and exposure-history diversity represented was limited by the small number of donors. Clonotypes shared by all four sorted-subset donors showed higher generation probabilities than non-shared clonotypes.

Sequencing was carried out using memory CD4+ T cells from PBMCs. This specimen's cell subset or site label, interpreted: CD45RA-negative fraction. This receptor was taken from a man younger than 30 in good health. Some clones in this sample may be carry-over from other donors' samples.

CDR3 region: CASSSRGRDVSSGANVLTF. The DNA sequence follows: TGCGCCAGCAGCTCCCGGGGCCGGGACGTTAGCTCTGGGGCCAACGTCCTGACTTTC. This sequence uses TRBV4-1 and TRBJ2-6; the D gene cannot be resolved beyond TRBD1 or TRBD2, each matching 5 bases. Sequences MGHRA (CDR1) and YSYEKL (CDR2) are obtained from the germline V gene. V gives up 5 bases and J gives up 0 bases, and the segment between their germline ends measures 20 bases. From the cysteine through the phenylalanine, the CDR3 covers 19 amino acids. Only the CDR3 DNA stays, 57 bases, in frame from base 1.